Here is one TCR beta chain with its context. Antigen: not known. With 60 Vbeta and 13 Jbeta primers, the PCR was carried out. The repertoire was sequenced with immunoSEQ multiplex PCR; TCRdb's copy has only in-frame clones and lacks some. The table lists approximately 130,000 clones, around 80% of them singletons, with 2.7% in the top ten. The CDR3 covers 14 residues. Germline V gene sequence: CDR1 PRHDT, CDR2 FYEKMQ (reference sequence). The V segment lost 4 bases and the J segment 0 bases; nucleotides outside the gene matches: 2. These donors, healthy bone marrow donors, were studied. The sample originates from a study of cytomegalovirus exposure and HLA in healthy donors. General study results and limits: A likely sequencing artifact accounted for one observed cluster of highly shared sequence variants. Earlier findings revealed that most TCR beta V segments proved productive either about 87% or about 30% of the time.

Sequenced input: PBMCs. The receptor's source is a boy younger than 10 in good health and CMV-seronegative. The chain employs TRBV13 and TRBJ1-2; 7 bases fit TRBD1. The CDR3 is CASSSGQTNYGYTF. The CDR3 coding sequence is TGTGCCAGCAGCTCGGGACAGACTAACTATGGCTACACCTTC. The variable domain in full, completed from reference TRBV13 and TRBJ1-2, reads AAGVIQSPRHLIKEKRETATLKCYPIPRHDTVYWYQQGPGQDPQFLISFYEKMQSDKGSIPDRFSAQQFSDYHSELNMSSLELGDSALYFCASSSGQTNYGYTFGSGTRLTVV.